A selection of T cell receptor beta chains follows, all from one sample in a study of PD-1 blockade in mismatch repair-deficient tumors. Using immunoSEQ multiplex PCR, the repertoire was profiled, and TCRdb retains in-frame clones only, with some absent. The sample lists under 85,000 clones; around 80% were seen once. The input for sequencing was peripheral blood, taken 2 weeks after starting pembrolizumab. The receptors here all came from an adult with mismatch repair-deficient cancer. Each CDR3 is given with its conserved first and last residue. The D gene is left open where the match is weak. Only some rows state a clone size, as once, few, many or a class for expanded clones.

d_gene	abundance	v_gene	j_gene	CDR3aa	CDR3nt
.	.	TRBV25-1	TRBJ2-5	CASRTPGGLEETQYF	TGTGCCAGCAGGACCCCTGGGGGGCTGGAAGAGACCCAGTACTTC
TRBD1	.	TRBV5-1	TRBJ1-1	CASSATDRGRTEAFF	TGCGCCAGCAGCGCGACTGACAGGGGGCGGACTGAAGCTTTCTTT
.	once	TRBV7-9	TRBJ2-2	CASSSDYLNTGELFF	TGTGCCAGCAGCTCTGACTACTTGAACACCGGGGAGCTGTTTTTT
.	.	TRBV6-5	TRBJ2-7	CASRVTEYEQYF	TGTGCCAGCAGGGTGACTGAATACGAGCAGTACTTC
TRBD2	.	TRBV27	TRBJ2-3	CASSPISGSTDTQYF	TGTGCCAGCAGTCCAATTAGCGGGAGCACAGATACGCAGTATTTT
TRBD2	.	TRBV19	TRBJ2-7	CASSIRGLGSTYEQYF	TGTGCCAGTAGTATTCGGGGACTAGGGAGTACCTACGAGCAGTACTTC
TRBD2	.	TRBV4-1	TRBJ2-1	CASSQIAGKVFF	TGCGCCAGCAGCCAAATAGCGGGGAAGGTGTTCTTC
.	.	TRBV25-1	TRBJ1-1	CASSIKGDEAFF	TGTGCCAGCAGTATCAAAGGAGATGAAGCTTTCTTT
.	once	TRBV4-1	TRBJ1-5	CASSQDLYPQPQHF	TGCGCCAGCAGCCAAGATTTATACCCTCAGCCCCAGCATTTT
.	.	TRBV11-3	TRBJ2-7	CASSFDRDHTVYEQYF	TGTGCCAGCAGCTTTGACCGGGACCATACCGTCTACGAGCAGTACTTC
.	.	TRBV5-6	TRBJ1-3	CASLLGARGNTIYF	TGTGCCAGCCTGCTCGGGGCGAGGGGAAACACCATATATTTT
.	.	TRBV11-2	TRBJ1-1	CASSFERQTEAFF	TGTGCCAGCAGCTTTGAGAGGCAGACTGAAGCTTTCTTT
TRBD1	few	TRBV6-5	TRBJ1-1	CASSRTGSYTEAFF	TGTGCCAGCAGCCGGACAGGGTCGTACACTGAAGCTTTCTTT
.	few	TRBV20-1	TRBJ2-5	CSARPGETQYF	TGCAGTGCTCGTCCCGGCGAGACCCAGTACTTC
.	once	TRBV18	TRBJ2-1	CASSPFRVEQFF	TGTGCCAGCTCACCATTTCGGGTTGAGCAGTTCTTC
.	.	TRBV10-2	TRBJ2-7	CASSESPILILVVGGDRYEQYF	TGCGCCAGCAGTGAGTCGCCGATACTTATCTTAGTGGTTGGGGGAGACAGATACGAGCAGTACTTC
TRBD2	.	TRBV7-8	TRBJ2-5	CASSLITGPGGKTQYF	TGTGCCAGCAGCTTAATAACAGGGCCGGGGGGGAAGACCCAGTACTTC
TRBD2	.	TRBV6-1	TRBJ2-4	CASSGDPTSGRKNIQYF	TGTGCCAGCAGTGGCGACCCGACTAGCGGGAGGAAAAACATTCAGTACTTC
TRBD2	.	TRBV28	TRBJ2-1	CASSFSMGGSSYNEQFF	TGTGCCAGCAGTTTTTCGATGGGCGGGAGCTCCTACAATGAGCAGTTCTTC
.	.	TRBV27	TRBJ1-5	CASSFGGQGQPQHF	TGTGCCAGCAGTTTCGGGGGGCAGGGTCAGCCCCAGCATTTT
.	.	TRBV7-9	TRBJ2-7	CASTLDTGFGEQYF	TGTGCCAGCACCCTCGATACGGGGTTCGGCGAGCAGTACTTC
.	.	TRBV10-3	TRBJ2-7	CAISGGQDSTSYEQYF	TGTGCCATCAGTGGTGGGCAGGACAGCACTTCCTACGAGCAGTACTTC
.	.	TRBV6-1	TRBJ1-5	CASTPGGAQPQHF	TGTGCCAGCACGCCCGGCGGGGCTCAGCCCCAGCATTTT
.	.	TRBV6-1	TRBJ1-1	CASSLEMNTEAFF	TGTGCCAGCAGTCTAGAAATGAACACTGAAGCTTTCTTT
.	.	TRBV27	TRBJ1-4	CASSFFRPFPGGGNEKLFF	TGTGCCAGCAGTTTTTTTCGCCCCTTTCCCGGTGGAGGAAATGAAAAACTGTTTTTT
.	.	TRBV5-1	TRBJ2-2	CASSSSYTGELFF	TGCGCCAGCAGCTCTTCCTACACCGGGGAGCTGTTTTTT
.	.	TRBV6-5	TRBJ1-1	CASSYLGVNTEAFF	TGTGCCAGCAGTTATTTGGGTGTGAACACTGAAGCTTTCTTT
TRBD1	.	TRBV6-5	TRBJ1-1	CASNSPGQLNTEAFF	TGTGCCAGCAATTCCCCGGGACAGCTGAACACTGAAGCTTTCTTT
.	once	TRBV7-8	TRBJ2-7	CASSSEPTGSYEQYF	TGTGCCAGCAGCTCCGAACCTACAGGTTCTTACGAGCAGTACTTC
.	.	TRBV9	TRBJ2-1	CASSGRKEQFF	TGTGCCAGCAGCGGGAGGAAAGAGCAGTTCTTC
TRBD1	.	TRBV28	TRBJ1-2	CASSGTGWSYGYTF	TGTGCCAGCTCCGGGACAGGGTGGAGCTATGGCTACACCTTC
TRBD2	.	TRBV6-5	TRBJ2-5	CASSYNGRAGETQYF	TGTGCCAGCAGTTACAACGGGAGGGCGGGAGAGACCCAGTACTTC
.	.	TRBV18	TRBJ2-7	CASSPPAGDGQYF	TGTGCCAGCTCACCACCGGCCGGGGACGGGCAGTACTTC
TRBD1	.	TRBV29-1	TRBJ2-7	CSVESGGYHEQYF	TGCAGCGTTGAATCAGGGGGCTATCACGAGCAGTACTTC
TRBD2	.	TRBV10-3	TRBJ2-7	CAISGSSGTNSYEQYF	TGTGCCATCAGTGGAAGTAGCGGGACCAACTCCTACGAGCAGTACTTC
TRBD2	.	TRBV9	TRBJ2-5	CASSPSTSGSGETQYF	TGTGCCAGCAGCCCCTCGACTAGCGGGAGTGGGGAGACCCAGTACTTC
.	.	TRBV6-1	TRBJ1-5	CASSAGTNPSNQPQHF	TGTGCCAGCAGTGCTGGGACAAACCCTAGCAATCAGCCCCAGCATTTT
.	.	TRBV4-1	TRBJ2-7	CASSQGGHSSGEQYF	TGCGCCAGCAGCCAAGGCGGACACTCCTCCGGCGAGCAGTACTTC
TRBD2	once	TRBV9	TRBJ2-7	CASSVDGRQTYEQYF	TGTGCCAGCAGCGTAGACGGGAGGCAAACCTACGAGCAGTACTTC
TRBD1	few	TRBV30	TRBJ1-4	CAWEGGTLGEKLFF	TGTGCCTGGGAAGGGGGCACGCTAGGGGAAAAACTGTTTTTT
TRBD1	.	TRBV5-1	TRBJ2-7	CASSQQGVNEQYF	TGCGCCAGCAGCCAACAGGGGGTGAACGAGCAGTACTTC
TRBD1	few	TRBV19	TRBJ1-5	CATQTGRNQPQHF	TGTGCCACCCAGACAGGGCGAAATCAGCCCCAGCATTTT
TRBD1	.	TRBV7-6	TRBJ2-5	CASSSDRVEETQYF	TGTGCCAGCAGCTCCGACAGGGTAGAAGAGACCCAGTACTTC
.	.	TRBV11-2	TRBJ2-7	CASSLIKSSYEQYF	TGTGCCAGCAGCTTAATCAAGAGCTCCTACGAGCAGTACTTC